These 11 T cell receptor beta chains came from one sample sequenced in a study of T cell clonality in common variable immunodeficiency (dated by TCRdb to between 2015 and 2016). Receptor libraries were prepared by the immunoSEQ multiplex PCR assay. TCRdb provides this immuneACCESS table in a form limited to in-frame rearrangements. Some clones are lacking; in checked studies, under half of them reflect an unresolved V gene, and why the rest are absent is not known. Here the sample lists roughly 70,000 clones, none seen once only. The ten largest clonotypes hold about 1.7% of the sample. Sequencing was performed on peripheral blood mononuclear cells. These TCRs come from a person aged 18 to 75 in good health.

This clone was counted ten times or more. The read comes to an end 3 residues before the CDR3 does, leaving the germline J gene to fill in the end. The chain carries TRBV19 and TRBJ2-7; D possibly matches TRBD1 or TRBD2 (5 bases each). V lost 3 bases and J lost 3, with 12 bases in between. The germline CDR1 and CDR2 sequences are LNHDA and SQIVND (reference sequence). This CDR3 spans 14 amino acids. The part of the CDR3 DNA that was read is TGTGCCAGTAGTATTTACCAGGGAGTCTACGAG. Protein product: CASSIYQGVYE. The whole CDR3 sequence is CASSIYQGVYEQYF.

In its sample, this clone was seen a few times. With the read ending 3 residues before the CDR3 end, the germline J gene is used to fill in that end. This rearrangement joins TRBV25-1 to TRBJ2-1; D is uncertain. This CDR3 spans 12 amino acids. The V end was cut by 7 bases, the J end by 8 bases, with 12 bases between. The germline CDR1 and CDR2 sequences are MGHDK and SYGVNS. The sequenced CDR3 bases are TGTGCCAGCATGAGGTCTTTTGATGAG. This gives the protein CASMRSFDE. The complete CDR3 reads CASMRSFDEQFF.

The sample holds many counts of this clone. The CDR3 extends 3 residues past the end of the read, so its final part is completed from the germline J gene. The V call is TRBV12-3 or TRBV12-4, the J call TRBJ1-6; 7 positions agree with TRBD1. With 7 bases clipped from V and 7 bases from J, the junction kept 7 bases outside the gene matches. There are 14 residues in the CDR3. The CDR3 sequence is CASTTGQPNSPLHF. CDR3 DNA (partial): TGTGCCAGCACCACGGGACAGCCAAATTCACCC.

Many counts were recorded for this clone. The read ends 3 residues before the CDR3 terminus; that terminus is restored from the germline J gene. The rearrangement uses TRBV20-1 and TRBJ2-1; unclear D gene. Germline loops: CDR1 DFQATT, CDR2 SNEGSKA (reference sequence). The CDR3 spans 15 residues. Trimming left V 1 base short and J 5 bases short, with 15 bases between. The DNA read from the CDR3 is TGCAGTGCTAGAGGCACACAGAACGCTAACAATGAG. Translation: CSARGTQNANNE. The full CDR3 reads CSARGTQNANNEQFF.

Many counts were recorded for this clone. The read ends 3 residues shy of where the CDR3 ends; the end is completed using the germline J gene. V is TRBV28 and J is TRBJ1-2; 10 nucleotides align to TRBD1. Germline-derived CDR1 and CDR2 are MDHEN and SYDVKM. The CDR3 has 14 residues. The CDR3 here is CASRTPGTGVSYTF. The sequenced CDR3 bases are TGTGCCAGCAGGACCCCCGGGACAGGGGTTAGC.

The sample holds many counts of this clone. The CDR3 goes on 3 residues after the read ends, and that part is filled in from the germline J gene. The rearrangement links TRBV20-1 to TRBJ1-5; D may be TRBD1 (6 bases). V was trimmed by 3 bases and J by 3 bases, leaving 9 bases between them. CDR3 length: 13 amino acids. Germline V gene lookup returns CDR1 DFQATT and CDR2 SNEGSKA (reference sequence). The CDR3 loop reads CSASWGPNQPQHF. CDR3 DNA (partial): TGCAGTGCTAGCTGGGGGCCCAATCAGCCC.

About this clone: Read coverage stops 3 residues before the CDR3 terminus; the germline J gene supplies the remainder. The gene calls are TRBV2 and TRBJ2-7; TRBD2 agrees at 11 bases. Germline assignment: CDR1 SNHLY and CDR2 FYNNEI. The CDR3 has 14 residues. The V gene end was trimmed by 8 bases and the J gene end by 6 bases; junction bases not matched to a gene: 9. The part of the CDR3 DNA that was read is TGTGCCAGCGGGTATGGACTAGCGGGTGGCGAG. Its protein product is CASGYGLAGGE. The CDR3 as a whole reads CASGYGLAGGEQYF.

This clone was seen repeatedly, ten times or more. The read terminates 3 residues ahead of where the CDR3 ends, so the germline J gene completes it. The J gene is TRBJ1-1, the V gene TRBV2; TRBD1 might be the D (5 bases). Germline CDR1 reads SNHLY; CDR2 reads FYNNEI. CDR3 size: 13 residues. The ends were cut back, 0 bases at V and 6 bases at J, with 8 bases in the middle. The CDR3 bases that were read are TGTGCCAGCAGTGAAGCCTCAGGGTCTGAA. This codes for CASSEASGSE. The whole CDR3 protein reads CASSEASGSEAFF.

This clone was found many times. The read terminates 3 residues ahead of where the CDR3 ends, so the germline J gene completes it. This chain uses TRBV20-1 with TRBJ2-7; unclear D gene. CDR3 size: 13 residues. The V end was cut by 4 bases, the J end by 4 bases, with 14 bases between. The V gene's germline CDR1 is DFQATT and CDR2 SNEGSKA (reference sequence). The DNA read from the CDR3 is TGCAGTGCTATCCGCGGCGGCCAATACGAG. Protein: CSAIRGGQYE. The entire CDR3 protein reads CSAIRGGQYEQYF.

This clone showed up many times. The CDR3 end is not reached by the read, which stops 3 residues before it; the germline J gene fills it in. V is TRBV19 and J is TRBJ2-2, with 10 nucleotides matching TRBD1. Losses at the gene ends were 3 bases for V and 8 bases for J; bases not matched to a gene: 3. Germline-derived CDR1 and CDR2 are LNHDA and SQIVND (reference sequence). This CDR3 is built from 14 residues. The CDR3 bases that were read are TGTGCCAGTAGTATTGACAGGGGGCCTGGGGAG. It codes for CASSIDRGPGE. The whole CDR3 is CASSIDRGPGELFF.

This clone was counted ten times or more. The read comes to an end 3 residues before the CDR3 does, leaving the germline J gene to fill in the end. The chain is built from TRBV30 and TRBJ1-5; possible D gene TRBD1, 5 bases. This CDR3 spans 15 amino acids. CDR1 and CDR2 (germline): GTSNPN, SVGIG (reference sequence). Trimming pared 1 base from V and 3 bases from J, leaving 13 bases between. The CDR3 sequence: CAWSAGGRSNQPQHF. Incomplete CDR3 DNA: TGTGCCTGGAGTGCCGGGGGTCGCTCCAATCAGCCC.